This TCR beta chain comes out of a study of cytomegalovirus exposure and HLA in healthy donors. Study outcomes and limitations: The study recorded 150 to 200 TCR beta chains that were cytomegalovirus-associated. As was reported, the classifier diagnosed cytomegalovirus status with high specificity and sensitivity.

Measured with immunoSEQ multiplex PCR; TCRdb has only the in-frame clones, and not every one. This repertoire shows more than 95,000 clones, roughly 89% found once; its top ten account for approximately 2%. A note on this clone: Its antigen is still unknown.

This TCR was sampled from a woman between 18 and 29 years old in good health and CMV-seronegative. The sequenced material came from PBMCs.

CDR3 in DNA: TGTGCCTGGATGACAGCCCCTTATGGCTACACCTTC. Translated, it gives CAWMTAPYGYTF. The chain carries TRBV30 and TRBJ1-2, with D perhaps TRBD1 (5 bases). Germline CDR1 reads GTSNPN; CDR2 reads SVGIG (reference sequence). This CDR3 is 12 amino acids long. The ends were cut back, 4 bases at V and 5 bases at J, with 11 bases in the middle.